The rows below give T cell receptor beta chains drawn from one sample of a study of cytomegalovirus exposure and HLA in healthy donors. Some clones are missing from TCRdb's copy, which holds only in-frame ones; the method was immunoSEQ multiplex PCR. The sample holds roughly 100,000 clones, around 63% seen once. Sequenced: PBMCs. Receptors were obtained from a human donor in good health. The CDR3 runs from the conserved cysteine through the conserved F or W. The D gene is left open where the match is weak.

TRBJ1-5	TRBV28	NA	CASSSADTDNQPQHF
TRBJ2-5	TRBV7-9	NA	CASGLTQETQYF
TRBJ1-1	TRBV6-1	NA	CATKTRQDMNTEAFF
TRBJ2-2	TRBV5-1	TRBD2	CASSLFRGEAPGELFF
TRBJ2-7	TRBV30	TRBD2	CAWSPVSGNGQYF
TRBJ2-7	TRBV6-1	NA	CASSEPQVGEQYF
TRBJ2-1	TRBV5-1	NA	CASSLASSYNEQFF
TRBJ1-2	TRBV6-1	TRBD1	CASSEALQGALVYTF
TRBJ2-5	TRBV30	TRBD1	CAWSYRDRGSETQYF
TRBJ2-5	TRBV6-6	TRBD1	CASRRDRVSQETQYF
TRBJ2-7	TRBV7-2	TRBD2	CASSFTSGPYEQYF
TRBJ2-1	TRBV28	TRBD2	CASSFRRLAGVLHNEQFF
TRBJ2-1	TRBV2	NA	CASRADNSYNEQFF
TRBJ2-5	TRBV5-1	NA	CASRLDQETQYF
TRBJ2-1	TRBV11-1	TRBD2	CASSSAGTRGEQFF
TRBJ2-2	TRBV7-9	NA	CASSFLLATNTGELFF
TRBJ1-2	TRBV6-1	NA	CASRAWTAAGGYTF